The rows below give T cell receptor beta chains drawn from one sample of a study of shared clonotypes between healthy human individuals. Generated by immunoSEQ multiplex PCR, the TCRdb table keeps only in-frame clones and is missing some. Here the sample spans hundreds of thousands of clones, more than 75% being singletons. Sequencing input: PBMCs. Receptors were obtained from a woman in her thirties or forties in good health. Some clones in this sample may be carry-over from other donors' samples. Both conserved end residues are part of each CDR3. A D gene is named only where the DNA matches it firmly. The size entry is marked missing in some rows and otherwise reads once, few, many or a size class.

TRBV25-1	NA	TRBJ1-4	NA	CASSPSGRMSEKLFF	TGTGCCAGCAGCCCCTCCGGGCGGATGAGTGAAAAACTGTTTTTT
TRBV5-6	TRBD2	TRBJ2-7	NA	CASSLGFSSGSVYEQYF	TGTGCCAGCAGCTTAGGGTTCAGTAGCGGGAGTGTATACGAGCAGTACTTC
TRBV1	NA	TRBJ2-6	NA	CTSRWLRLQSRANVLTF	TGCACCAGCAGATGGCTTCGTTTGCAAAGTCGGGCCAACGTCCTGACTTTC
TRBV9	TRBD2	TRBJ2-2	NA	CASSKLAGGANTGELFF	TGTGCCAGCAGCAAACTAGCGGGAGGCGCGAACACCGGGGAGCTGTTTTTT
TRBV9	NA	TRBJ1-3	NA	CASSVGGPGNTIYF	TGTGCCAGCAGCGTAGGAGGGCCTGGAAACACCATATATTTT
TRBV15	NA	TRBJ2-7	NA	CATSRGQVSSYEQYF	TGTGCCACCAGCAGAGGACAGGTCAGCTCCTACGAGCAGTACTTC
TRBV6-1	NA	TRBJ1-1	NA	CASSLGTENTEAFF	TGTGCCAGCAGCCTAGGGACGGAAAACACTGAAGCTTTCTTT
TRBV5-4	NA	TRBJ1-1	NA	CASSRTGFPEAFF	TGTGCCAGCAGCCGCACAGGGTTCCCTGAAGCTTTCTTT
TRBV6-6	NA	TRBJ2-2	NA	CASEWDHTGELFF	TGTGCCAGCGAATGGGATCACACCGGGGAGCTGTTTTTT
TRBV14	NA	TRBJ1-1	NA	CASSQVRNTEAFF	TGTGCCAGCAGCCAAGTCCGAAACACTGAAGCTTTCTTT
TRBV29-1	NA	TRBJ1-4	NA	CSVEENEKLFF	TGCAGCGTTGAGGAGAATGAAAAACTGTTTTTT
TRBV28	TRBD2	TRBJ2-3	NA	CASSLIGLAGSDTQYF	TGTGCCAGCAGTTTAATAGGCCTAGCGGGATCAGATACGCAGTATTTT
TRBV2	NA	TRBJ1-1	NA	CASSLGSTEAFF	TGTGCCAGCAGTTTGGGTTCTACTGAAGCTTTCTTT
TRBV4-3	NA	TRBJ1-1	NA	CASSQDRNTEAFF	TGCGCCAGCAGCCAAGACAGGAACACTGAAGCTTTCTTT
TRBV15	TRBD2	TRBJ2-5	NA	CATSREYPGAGSETQYF	TGTGCCACCAGCAGAGAGTACCCGGGAGCGGGGTCAGAGACCCAGTACTTC
TRBV7-6	NA	TRBJ1-2	NA	CASSLGTVKGYTF	TGTGCCAGCAGCTTAGGGACGGTAAAAGGCTACACCTTC
TRBV5-5	NA	TRBJ1-1	few	CASSPVLENTEAFF	TGTGCCAGCAGCCCGGTATTGGAGAACACTGAAGCTTTCTTT
TRBV27	NA	TRBJ2-3	NA	CASSTTLADTQYF	TGTGCCAGCAGCACGACATTGGCAGATACGCAGTATTTT
TRBV4-1	NA	TRBJ2-7	NA	CASSRDREAFEQYF	TGCGCCAGCAGCCGTGACAGGGAGGCCTTCGAGCAGTACTTC
TRBV10-3	NA	TRBJ2-2	NA	CAISVQGTNTGELFF	TGTGCCATCAGTGTTCAGGGAACGAACACCGGGGAGCTGTTTTTT
TRBV5-4	NA	TRBJ2-7	NA	CASSPMTTRDEQYF	TGTGCCAGCAGTCCAATGACAACACGGGACGAGCAGTACTTC
TRBV5-1	NA	TRBJ1-6	NA	CASRERGDNSPLHF	TGCGCCAGCAGAGAGAGGGGAGATAATTCACCCCTCCACTTT
TRBV14	NA	TRBJ2-7	once	CASSQERGRHSGLGYEQYF	TGTGCCAGCAGCCAAGAGAGGGGGAGGCACTCCGGATTGGGCTACGAGCAGTACTTC
TRBV10-2	NA	TRBJ2-7	NA	CASSELAETYEQYF	TGCGCCAGCAGTGAGTTAGCGGAGACCTACGAGCAGTACTTC
TRBV12-5	NA	TRBJ2-3	NA	CASGSAVDTQYF	TGTGCTAGTGGTTCGGCCGTAGATACGCAGTATTTT
TRBV7-8	TRBD2	TRBJ2-7	few	CASSLMTSGMFYEQYF	TGTGCCAGCAGCCTAATGACTAGCGGGATGTTCTACGAGCAGTACTTC
TRBV30	NA	TRBJ1-4	few	CAWGGNEKLFF	TGTGCCTGGGGAGGGAATGAAAAACTGTTTTTT
TRBV6-1	TRBD2	TRBJ2-7	NA	CASRSLAGEGEQYF	TGTGCCAGCAGATCACTAGCGGGAGAGGGCGAGCAGTACTTC
TRBV7-9	NA	TRBJ1-1	NA	CASTIQGSSTEAFF	TGTGCCAGCACCATCCAGGGGTCGAGCACTGAAGCTTTCTTT
TRBV4-2	TRBD2	TRBJ2-2	NA	CASSQDRLAANTGELFF	TGTGCCAGCAGCCAAGATCGGCTAGCGGCGAACACCGGGGAGCTGTTTTTT
TRBV29-1	TRBD2	TRBJ2-1	NA	CSVGPLAGGRDEQFF	TGCAGCGTCGGCCCACTAGCGGGAGGGAGGGATGAGCAGTTCTTC
TRBV28	TRBD2	TRBJ2-3	NA	CASSLSSAGGTDTQYF	TGTGCCAGCAGTTTAAGCTCTGCGGGGGGCACAGATACGCAGTATTTT
TRBV12-1	NA	TRBJ1-2	NA	CASSFPGPNYYGYTF	TGTGCCAGCAGCTTCCCGGGCCCTAACTATTATGGCTACACCTTC
TRBV5-1	NA	TRBJ2-5	NA	CASSLDGRTGETQYF	TGCGCCAGCAGCTTGGACGGGAGGACAGGAGAGACCCAGTACTTC
TRBV7-9	NA	TRBJ1-1	NA	CASSFPERNTEAFF	TGTGCCAGCAGCTTCCCAGAGAGGAACACTGAAGCTTTCTTT
TRBV30	TRBD2	TRBJ2-3	NA	CAWSAASGGSTDTQYF	TGTGCCTGGAGCGCTGCTAGCGGAGGGAGCACAGATACGCAGTATTTT
TRBV27	NA	TRBJ2-3	NA	CASSPLGADTQYF	TGTGCCAGCAGTCCTCTCGGGGCAGATACGCAGTATTTT
TRBV6-6	TRBD1	TRBJ1-4	NA	CASSSGTAEKLFF	TGTGCCAGCAGTTCCGGGACAGCAGAAAAACTGTTTTTT
TRBV28	NA	TRBJ2-1	NA	CASSLGGRRGWDEQFF	TGTGCCAGCAGTTTAGGAGGGCGGCGGGGTTGGGATGAGCAGTTCTTC
TRBV28	NA	TRBJ2-2	NA	CASKYGVRSYTGELFF	TGTGCCAGCAAATATGGCGTCAGGTCGTACACCGGGGAGCTGTTTTTT
TRBV27	NA	TRBJ2-7	NA	CASSRQVGGGYEQYF	TGTGCCAGCAGTCGACAGGTGGGGGGGGGATACGAGCAGTACTTC
TRBV18	TRBD1	TRBJ1-1	NA	CASSRRQGANTEAFF	TGTGCCAGCTCTCGAAGACAGGGTGCGAACACTGAAGCTTTCTTT
TRBV25-1	NA	TRBJ2-5	NA	CASSDSGRSWYQETQYF	TGTGCCAGCAGTGATTCCGGGAGATCCTGGTACCAAGAGACCCAGTACTTC
TRBV10-3	NA	TRBJ2-7	NA	CAISPGREQYF	TGTGCCATCAGTCCAGGGAGGGAGCAGTACTTC
TRBV7-3	TRBD1	TRBJ2-1	NA	CASSPRQGSSYNEQFF	TGTGCCAGCAGCCCCCGACAGGGTAGCTCCTACAATGAGCAGTTCTTC
TRBV4-1	NA	TRBJ2-3	NA	CASSQVDRSTDTQYF	TGCGCCAGCAGCCAAGTGGATCGGAGCACAGATACGCAGTATTTT